The rows below give T cell receptor beta chains drawn from one sample of a study of cytomegalovirus exposure and HLA in healthy donors. This table comes from immunoSEQ multiplex PCR, and its TCRdb copy is limited to in-frame clones, with some not included. The sample lists over 45,000 clones, roughly four fifths occurring once. The sample was PBMCs. Source of these receptors: a boy between 5 and 17 years old in good health and CMV-seropositive. Both conserved end residues are part of each CDR3. Each record gives: clone size, J gene, V gene, D gene, CDR3 protein, CDR3 DNA. The D gene is left open where the match is weak. Where a row states a size, it is once, few, many or the class of an expanded clone; other rows omit it.

clone_size: -
j_call: TRBJ2-2
v_call: TRBV25-1
d_call: TRBD2
cdr3_aa: CASRPSGNTGELFF
cdr3_nt: TGTGCCAGCAGGCCTAGCGGGAACACCGGGGAGCTGTTTTTT

clone_size: -
j_call: TRBJ2-1
v_call: TRBV11-2
d_call: -
cdr3_aa: CASSLEGGALRDEQFF
cdr3_nt: TGTGCCAGCAGCTTAGAGGGGGGGGCCCTCAGGGATGAGCAGTTCTTC

clone_size: -
j_call: TRBJ1-3
v_call: TRBV7-9
d_call: -
cdr3_aa: CASSLYEVGNTIYF
cdr3_nt: TGTGCCAGCAGCTTATACGAGGTTGGAAACACCATATATTTT

clone_size: -
j_call: TRBJ2-7
v_call: TRBV25-1
d_call: -
cdr3_aa: CASRNGGPDYEQYF
cdr3_nt: TGTGCCAGCAGAAACGGGGGGCCTGACTACGAGCAGTACTTC

clone_size: -
j_call: TRBJ1-3
v_call: TRBV6-5
d_call: -
cdr3_aa: CASSFTSRAGNTIYF
cdr3_nt: TGTGCCAGCAGTTTTACCTCTCGGGCTGGAAACACCATATATTTT

clone_size: -
j_call: TRBJ2-3
v_call: TRBV5-6
d_call: -
cdr3_aa: CASSLGGNTDTQYF
cdr3_nt: TGTGCCAGCAGCCTCGGAGGTAACACAGATACGCAGTATTTT

clone_size: -
j_call: TRBJ1-6
v_call: TRBV6-5
d_call: -
cdr3_aa: CASSYSSGGQSPLHF
cdr3_nt: TGTGCCAGCAGTTACTCCTCTGGGGGACAATCACCCCTCCACTTT

clone_size: -
j_call: TRBJ2-7
v_call: TRBV7-9
d_call: -
cdr3_aa: CASSPPGRAAYEQYF
cdr3_nt: TGTGCCAGCAGCCCCCCGGGCAGGGCAGCCTACGAGCAGTACTTC

clone_size: -
j_call: TRBJ1-5
v_call: TRBV6-6
d_call: -
cdr3_aa: CASLGGYQPQHF
cdr3_nt: TGTGCCAGCCTGGGAGGGTATCAGCCCCAGCATTTT

clone_size: few
j_call: TRBJ1-2
v_call: TRBV6-6
d_call: -
cdr3_aa: CASSPVESGGYTF
cdr3_nt: TGTGCCAGCAGTCCGGTCGAGTCGGGTGGCTACACCTTC

clone_size: -
j_call: TRBJ2-7
v_call: TRBV11-2
d_call: -
cdr3_aa: CASSLAQYEQYF
cdr3_nt: TGTGCCAGCAGCTTAGCACAGTACGAGCAGTACTTC

clone_size: few
j_call: TRBJ1-2
v_call: TRBV19
d_call: -
cdr3_aa: CASSIEAAGYTF
cdr3_nt: TGTGCCAGTAGTATTGAGGCAGCTGGCTACACCTTC

clone_size: few
j_call: TRBJ2-3
v_call: TRBV9
d_call: -
cdr3_aa: CASSGSVGGDTQYF
cdr3_nt: TGTGCCAGCAGCGGTAGCGTGGGGGGAGATACGCAGTATTTT

clone_size: -
j_call: TRBJ1-1
v_call: TRBV6-1
d_call: -
cdr3_aa: CASTRRGTYTEAFF
cdr3_nt: TGTGCCAGCACTCGAAGAGGGACTTACACTGAAGCTTTCTTT

clone_size: -
j_call: TRBJ2-5
v_call: TRBV7-6
d_call: TRBD1
cdr3_aa: CASSLANRGPETQYF
cdr3_nt: TGTGCCAGCAGCTTAGCCAATAGGGGGCCGGAGACCCAGTACTTC

clone_size: few
j_call: TRBJ1-1
v_call: TRBV19
d_call: TRBD1
cdr3_aa: CASSIGHRGPEDMNTEAFF
cdr3_nt: TGTGCCAGTAGTATAGGGCACAGGGGGCCTGAGGACATGAACACTGAAGCTTTCTTT

clone_size: -
j_call: TRBJ2-2
v_call: TRBV9
d_call: TRBD2
cdr3_aa: CASSLSGGAGTGELFF
cdr3_nt: TGTGCCAGCAGCTTGAGCGGGGGGGCGGGCACCGGGGAGCTGTTTTTT

clone_size: -
j_call: TRBJ2-4
v_call: TRBV6-1
d_call: -
cdr3_aa: CASRDMGLVIQYF
cdr3_nt: TGTGCCAGCAGGGACATGGGGCTGGTCATTCAGTACTTC

clone_size: -
j_call: TRBJ1-2
v_call: TRBV12-5
d_call: TRBD1
cdr3_aa: CASGATGDGYTF
cdr3_nt: TGTGCTAGTGGGGCGACAGGGGATGGCTACACCTTC

clone_size: -
j_call: TRBJ2-7
v_call: TRBV5-6
d_call: -
cdr3_aa: CASSLLGVEQYF
cdr3_nt: TGTGCCAGCAGCTTACTTGGTGTCGAGCAGTACTTC

clone_size: -
j_call: TRBJ1-2
v_call: TRBV4-1
d_call: -
cdr3_aa: CASSQITGLSYTF
cdr3_nt: TGCGCCAGCAGCCAAATCACAGGGTTGAGCTACACCTTC

clone_size: once
j_call: TRBJ2-7
v_call: TRBV9
d_call: TRBD1
cdr3_aa: CASSVQGASYEQYF
cdr3_nt: TGTGCCAGCAGCGTCCAGGGGGCTTCCTACGAGCAGTACTTC

clone_size: -
j_call: TRBJ2-3
v_call: TRBV5-1
d_call: -
cdr3_aa: CASSPGGSADTQYF
cdr3_nt: TGCGCCAGCAGCCCGGGGGGCAGTGCAGATACGCAGTATTTT

clone_size: -
j_call: TRBJ2-3
v_call: TRBV4-1
d_call: TRBD2
cdr3_aa: CASSRRGIGTDTQYF
cdr3_nt: TGCGCCAGCAGCCGGCGGGGGATTGGCACAGATACGCAGTATTTT

clone_size: once
j_call: TRBJ1-2
v_call: TRBV4-1
d_call: TRBD1
cdr3_aa: CASSSTGGKGYTF
cdr3_nt: TGCGCCAGCAGTTCGACAGGGGGCAAGGGCTACACCTTC

clone_size: -
j_call: TRBJ1-2
v_call: TRBV5-6
d_call: -
cdr3_aa: CASSLTGGYTF
cdr3_nt: TGTGCCAGCAGCTTAACAGGTGGCTACACCTTC

clone_size: -
j_call: TRBJ2-5
v_call: TRBV4-1
d_call: -
cdr3_aa: CASSPQGRETQYF
cdr3_nt: TGCGCCAGCAGCCCACAGGGACGGGAGACCCAGTACTTC

clone_size: -
j_call: TRBJ1-5
v_call: TRBV6-1
d_call: TRBD1
cdr3_aa: CASSWTGLEQPQHF
cdr3_nt: TGTGCCAGCAGTTGGACAGGGTTGGAGCAGCCCCAGCATTTT

clone_size: -
j_call: TRBJ2-7
v_call: TRBV5-4
d_call: TRBD2
cdr3_aa: CASSPGGRLGYEQYF
cdr3_nt: TGTGCCAGCAGCCCGGGGGGTCGACTTGGCTACGAGCAGTACTTC

clone_size: -
j_call: TRBJ1-2
v_call: TRBV7-3
d_call: TRBD1
cdr3_aa: CASSASGTGAGYTF
cdr3_nt: TGTGCCAGCAGCGCCTCCGGGACAGGGGCCGGCTACACCTTC

clone_size: -
j_call: TRBJ1-1
v_call: TRBV7-9
d_call: TRBD1
cdr3_aa: CSSSLVGTARENTEAFF
cdr3_nt: TGTTCCAGCAGCTTAGTCGGGACAGCCCGGGAGAACACTGAAGCTTTCTTT

clone_size: -
j_call: TRBJ2-5
v_call: TRBV5-1
d_call: TRBD2
cdr3_aa: CASKIQPTQLAGGQETQYF
cdr3_nt: TGCGCCAGCAAAATCCAGCCCACACAACTAGCGGGGGGTCAAGAGACCCAGTACTTC

clone_size: -
j_call: TRBJ1-5
v_call: TRBV4-2
d_call: -
cdr3_aa: CASSQGRGNNQPQHF
cdr3_nt: TGTGCCAGCAGCCAAGGAAGAGGGAACAATCAGCCCCAGCATTTT

clone_size: -
j_call: TRBJ2-1
v_call: TRBV27
d_call: TRBD2
cdr3_aa: CASSQRGPYNEQFF
cdr3_nt: TGTGCCAGCAGCCAGCGGGGGCCGTACAATGAGCAGTTCTTC

clone_size: -
j_call: TRBJ2-1
v_call: TRBV18
d_call: TRBD2
cdr3_aa: CASSPPMAGGSSRSYNEQFF
cdr3_nt: TGTGCCAGCTCACCCCCCATGGCGGGGGGCTCATCTCGCTCCTACAATGAGCAGTTCTTC

clone_size: -
j_call: TRBJ1-6
v_call: TRBV6-6
d_call: -
cdr3_aa: CASITGYNSPLHF
cdr3_nt: TGTGCCAGCATAACAGGTTATAATTCACCCCTCCACTTT

clone_size: -
j_call: TRBJ1-4
v_call: TRBV27
d_call: -
cdr3_aa: CASSLLGGVNEKLFF
cdr3_nt: TGTGCCAGCAGTCTCCTAGGGGGTGTCAATGAAAAACTGTTTTTT

clone_size: -
j_call: TRBJ2-2
v_call: TRBV5-1
d_call: TRBD1
cdr3_aa: CASSYPGQGAIRDPGELFF
cdr3_nt: TGCGCCAGCAGCTACCCCGGACAGGGGGCAATAAGGGACCCCGGGGAGCTGTTTTTT

clone_size: -
j_call: TRBJ2-7
v_call: TRBV18
d_call: TRBD1
cdr3_aa: CASSPRTGNYEQYF
cdr3_nt: TGTGCCAGCTCACCAAGGACAGGAAACTACGAGCAGTACTTC

clone_size: -
j_call: TRBJ1-2
v_call: TRBV4-1
d_call: -
cdr3_aa: CASSQVGLYYGYTF
cdr3_nt: TGCGCCAGCAGCCAAGTGGGACTTTACTATGGCTACACCTTC

clone_size: once
j_call: TRBJ2-1
v_call: TRBV9
d_call: -
cdr3_aa: CASSAPPGYNEQFF
cdr3_nt: TGTGCCAGCAGCGCCCCCCCAGGGTACAATGAGCAGTTCTTC

clone_size: -
j_call: TRBJ2-7
v_call: TRBV7-9
d_call: TRBD1
cdr3_aa: CASSFTGGYEQYF
cdr3_nt: TGTGCCAGCAGCTTTACAGGGGGCTACGAGCAGTACTTC

clone_size: -
j_call: TRBJ2-5
v_call: TRBV19
d_call: TRBD2
cdr3_aa: CASSIVAGGGETQYF
cdr3_nt: TGTGCCAGTAGTATAGTAGCGGGGGGCGGGGAGACCCAGTACTTC

clone_size: -
j_call: TRBJ1-4
v_call: TRBV4-1
d_call: -
cdr3_aa: CASSQATGTTNEKLFF
cdr3_nt: TGCGCCAGCAGCCAGGCCACAGGGACCACTAATGAAAAACTGTTTTTT

clone_size: -
j_call: TRBJ1-5
v_call: TRBV6-6
d_call: -
cdr3_aa: CASTDFVRWGVQPQHF
cdr3_nt: TGTGCCAGCACCGACTTCGTCCGTTGGGGGGTCCAGCCCCAGCATTTT

clone_size: -
j_call: TRBJ1-6
v_call: TRBV7-9
d_call: -
cdr3_aa: CASSLDSSNSPLHF
cdr3_nt: TGTGCCAGCAGCTTAGACAGTTCGAATTCACCCCTCCACTTT

clone_size: once
j_call: TRBJ2-3
v_call: TRBV19
d_call: TRBD2
cdr3_aa: CASKLAGGGDTQYF
cdr3_nt: TGTGCCTCGAAACTAGCGGGGGGAGGAGATACGCAGTATTTT

clone_size: -
j_call: TRBJ1-6
v_call: TRBV10-2
d_call: -
cdr3_aa: CASSLDGISGSPLHF
cdr3_nt: TGCGCCAGCAGCCTCGATGGGATTTCGGGATCACCCCTCCACTTT

clone_size: once
j_call: TRBJ2-7
v_call: TRBV4-1
d_call: -
cdr3_aa: CASSQGSGEQYF
cdr3_nt: TGCGCCAGCAGCCAAGGTTCAGGCGAGCAGTACTTC

clone_size: -
j_call: TRBJ1-5
v_call: TRBV27
d_call: -
cdr3_aa: CASSLSRSGNQPQHF
cdr3_nt: TGTGCCAGCAGTTTATCGCGAAGCGGCAATCAGCCCCAGCATTTT

clone_size: -
j_call: TRBJ2-3
v_call: TRBV10-3
d_call: -
cdr3_aa: CATSPSGGTDTQYF
cdr3_nt: TGTGCCACCTCTCCTTCCGGGGGCACAGATACGCAGTATTTT

clone_size: once
j_call: TRBJ2-5
v_call: TRBV6-1
d_call: -
cdr3_aa: CASSEALLGGGSQETQYF
cdr3_nt: TGTGCCAGCAGTGAAGCGCTTCTTGGAGGGGGCAGCCAAGAGACCCAGTACTTC

clone_size: -
j_call: TRBJ2-3
v_call: TRBV5-1
d_call: TRBD2
cdr3_aa: CASSRDSRERTSESDTQYF
cdr3_nt: TGCGCCAGCAGCCGAGATTCCCGAGAGAGGACTAGCGAATCAGATACGCAGTATTTT

clone_size: few
j_call: TRBJ2-3
v_call: TRBV4-1
d_call: -
cdr3_aa: CASSQERVGRRSDTQYF
cdr3_nt: TGCGCCAGCAGCCAAGAGCGAGTTGGCAGGCGATCGGATACGCAGTATTTT

clone_size: -
j_call: TRBJ1-2
v_call: TRBV5-1
d_call: TRBD1
cdr3_aa: CASSSPLVRTGGDGYTF
cdr3_nt: TGCGCCAGCAGCTCCCCCCTTGTGAGGACAGGGGGGGATGGCTACACCTTC

clone_size: -
j_call: TRBJ2-1
v_call: TRBV18
d_call: TRBD2
cdr3_aa: CASSLLLAGYNEQFF
cdr3_nt: TGTGCCAGCTCACTACTACTAGCGGGGTACAATGAGCAGTTCTTC

clone_size: -
j_call: TRBJ2-1
v_call: TRBV19
d_call: TRBD2
cdr3_aa: CASSIATSGGVQAGFF
cdr3_nt: TGTGCCAGTAGTATTGCTACTAGCGGGGGGGTCCAGGCGGGGTTCTTC